A selection of T cell receptor beta chains follows, all from one sample in a study of blood T cell repertoires in COVID-19. The data were produced by immunoSEQ multiplex PCR, yet TCRdb's version contains in-frame clones alone and is incomplete. The profile shows roughly 200,000 clones, 80% to 85% of them singletons. What was sequenced was peripheral blood. All receptors derive from a man in his fifties or sixties with active or convalescent COVID-19. CDR3s include the opening cysteine and the closing phenylalanine or tryptophan. The D gene is left open where the match is weak. Expanded clones get a size class; other rows say once, few or many, or leave the size out.

j_gene: TRBJ1-5
abundance: -
v_gene: TRBV19
len: 17
d_gene: TRBD1
CDR3nt: TGTGCCAGTAGTATCCTCCGGACAGGGGAAGGCAATCAGCCCCAGCATTTT
CDR3aa: CASSILRTGEGNQPQHF

j_gene: TRBJ1-5
abundance: -
v_gene: TRBV28
len: 15
d_gene: TRBD1
CDR3nt: TGTGCCAGCAGTTTACCAGGGGGCGAACATCAGCCCCAGCATTTT
CDR3aa: CASSLPGGEHQPQHF

j_gene: TRBJ2-5
abundance: -
v_gene: TRBV7-8
len: 17
d_gene: -
CDR3nt: TGTGCCAGCAGCTATACCCGGCTAGCGCGGTCAGGAGAGACCCAGTACTTC
CDR3aa: CASSYTRLARSGETQYF

j_gene: TRBJ2-7
abundance: -
v_gene: TRBV30
len: 14
d_gene: TRBD1
CDR3nt: TGTGCCTGGAGTGTAGGGACAGGGTTGGTCGAGCAGTACTTC
CDR3aa: CAWSVGTGLVEQYF

j_gene: TRBJ2-2
abundance: -
v_gene: TRBV29-1
len: 14
d_gene: -
CDR3nt: TGCAGCGTACAGGGAGGGTCGAACACCGGGGAGCTGTTTTTT
CDR3aa: CSVQGGSNTGELFF

j_gene: TRBJ1-6
abundance: once
v_gene: TRBV19
len: 15
d_gene: TRBD1
CDR3nt: TGTGCCAGTAGTATGGGGACAGGGGGTTATTCACCCCTCCACTTT
CDR3aa: CASSMGTGGYSPLHF

j_gene: TRBJ1-5
abundance: -
v_gene: TRBV28
len: 11
d_gene: -
CDR3nt: TGTGCCACCCGCAGCGGGGTGCCCCAGCATTTT
CDR3aa: CATRSGVPQHF

j_gene: TRBJ1-2
abundance: -
v_gene: TRBV2
len: 14
d_gene: -
CDR3nt: TGTGCCAGCAGTGAAACGACACAGGGAAGCGGCTACACCTTC
CDR3aa: CASSETTQGSGYTF

j_gene: TRBJ1-2
abundance: -
v_gene: TRBV2
len: 14
d_gene: -
CDR3nt: TGTGCCAGTTCCCTCAGGGGATCGAGCTATGGCTACACCTTC
CDR3aa: CASSLRGSSYGYTF

j_gene: TRBJ1-5
abundance: few
v_gene: TRBV6-1
len: 14
d_gene: -
CDR3nt: TGTGCCAGCAGTGAAGCGGGCGGGGATCAGCCCCAGCATTTT
CDR3aa: CASSEAGGDQPQHF

j_gene: TRBJ1-5
abundance: once
v_gene: TRBV19
len: 12
d_gene: -
CDR3nt: TGTGCCAGTAGTGCCACGGATCAGCCCCAGCATTTT
CDR3aa: CASSATDQPQHF

j_gene: TRBJ1-1
abundance: -
v_gene: TRBV19
len: 13
d_gene: -
CDR3nt: TGTGCCAGTAGACATGGACAGAACACTGAAGCTTTCTTT
CDR3aa: CASRHGQNTEAFF

j_gene: TRBJ2-2
abundance: -
v_gene: TRBV2
len: 15
d_gene: TRBD1
CDR3nt: TGTGCCAGCAGTTGGGACAGGGGGGAAACCGGGGAGCTGTTTTTT
CDR3aa: CASSWDRGETGELFF

j_gene: TRBJ1-5
abundance: -
v_gene: TRBV7-9
len: 14
d_gene: TRBD1
CDR3nt: TGTGCCAGCAGCTCGACAGGGGTTGGGCAGCCCCAGCATTTT
CDR3aa: CASSSTGVGQPQHF

j_gene: TRBJ2-1
abundance: -
v_gene: TRBV5-5
len: 15
d_gene: TRBD1
CDR3nt: TGTGCCAGCAGCTTAAAAACCGGGACAGGGGTCGAGGGGTTCTTC
CDR3aa: CASSLKTGTGVEGFF

j_gene: TRBJ1-5
abundance: -
v_gene: TRBV7-2
len: 13
d_gene: -
CDR3nt: TGTGCCAGCAGCTTAATAGACAATCAGCCCCAGCATTTT
CDR3aa: CASSLIDNQPQHF

j_gene: TRBJ1-1
abundance: -
v_gene: TRBV6-5
len: 14
d_gene: TRBD1
CDR3nt: TGTGCCAGCAGCGGGGGACAGGGGAGCACTGAAGCTTTCTTT
CDR3aa: CASSGGQGSTEAFF

j_gene: TRBJ2-7
abundance: few
v_gene: TRBV2
len: 15
d_gene: TRBD2
CDR3nt: TGTGCCAGCAGGGCCCTGGGGGGGGTGGCCTACGAGCAGTACTTC
CDR3aa: CASRALGGVAYEQYF

j_gene: TRBJ2-7
abundance: -
v_gene: TRBV7-2
len: 16
d_gene: TRBD1
CDR3nt: TGTGCCAGCAGCTTAGAGGGAGTGGGACAGAGCTACGAGCAGTACTTC
CDR3aa: CASSLEGVGQSYEQYF

j_gene: TRBJ1-5
abundance: once
v_gene: TRBV19
len: 14
d_gene: -
CDR3nt: TGTGCCAGTAGTTTTAGACACATCAATCAGCCCCAGCATTTT
CDR3aa: CASSFRHINQPQHF

j_gene: TRBJ2-3
abundance: -
v_gene: TRBV5-1
len: 17
d_gene: TRBD2
CDR3nt: TGCGCCAGCAGCTTGGGGGAGCGGGGGGCTCTCACAGATACGCAGTATTTT
CDR3aa: CASSLGERGALTDTQYF

j_gene: TRBJ2-1
abundance: once
v_gene: TRBV9
len: 15
d_gene: -
CDR3nt: TGTGCCAATACCGGACCTAGAAGGGAGTACAATGAGCAGTTCTTC
CDR3aa: CANTGPRREYNEQFF

j_gene: TRBJ2-2
abundance: -
v_gene: TRBV9
len: 17
d_gene: -
CDR3nt: TGTGCCAGCAGCCCGAACGCGGGGCTTGAGAACACCGGGGAGCTGTTTTTT
CDR3aa: CASSPNAGLENTGELFF

j_gene: TRBJ2-4
abundance: -
v_gene: TRBV19
len: 16
d_gene: -
CDR3nt: TGTGCCAGTAATCCACCCGGTGCTCTAGCCAAAAACATTCAGTACTTC
CDR3aa: CASNPPGALAKNIQYF

j_gene: TRBJ1-2
abundance: once
v_gene: TRBV5-6
len: 12
d_gene: -
CDR3nt: TGTGCCAGCAGCTTGTTCCTCTATGGCTACACCTTC
CDR3aa: CASSLFLYGYTF

j_gene: TRBJ2-7
abundance: -
v_gene: TRBV19
len: 14
d_gene: -
CDR3nt: TGTGCCAGTAGCTATAGGGGGAGCTCCTACGAGCAGTACTTC
CDR3aa: CASSYRGSSYEQYF

j_gene: TRBJ2-3
abundance: -
v_gene: TRBV6-5
len: 13
d_gene: -
CDR3nt: TGTGCCAGCCGAATAGCCGGTTTGGATACGCAGTATTTT
CDR3aa: CASRIAGLDTQYF

j_gene: TRBJ2-1
abundance: -
v_gene: TRBV5-4
len: 17
d_gene: TRBD2
CDR3nt: TGTGCCAGCAGCCCGGGGACTAGCGGGGGACGATACAATGAGCAGTTCTTC
CDR3aa: CASSPGTSGGRYNEQFF

j_gene: TRBJ1-5
abundance: once
v_gene: TRBV30
len: 14
d_gene: TRBD1
CDR3nt: TGTGCCTGGAGTGGGGGACAGGCCTCCCAGCCCCAGCATTTT
CDR3aa: CAWSGGQASQPQHF

j_gene: TRBJ2-6
abundance: -
v_gene: TRBV19
len: 16
d_gene: TRBD1
CDR3nt: TGTGCCAGTGTCGACAGGGGTCTCTCTGGGGCCAACGTCCTGACTTTC
CDR3aa: CASVDRGLSGANVLTF

j_gene: TRBJ1-4
abundance: -
v_gene: TRBV19
len: 15
d_gene: TRBD1
CDR3nt: TGTGCCAGTAGTACGACAGGGCGGATTGGGGAAAAACTGTTTTTT
CDR3aa: CASSTTGRIGEKLFF

j_gene: TRBJ2-5
abundance: -
v_gene: TRBV19
len: 15
d_gene: TRBD2
CDR3nt: TGTGCCAGTAGTGAGTTAGCGGGGGGCCAAGAGACCCAGTACTTC
CDR3aa: CASSELAGGQETQYF

j_gene: TRBJ2-3
abundance: -
v_gene: TRBV10-3
len: 17
d_gene: TRBD2
CDR3nt: TGTGCCATCAGTCCTGGAAGAACTAGCGGGGGTGTAGATACGCAGTATTTT
CDR3aa: CAISPGRTSGGVDTQYF

j_gene: TRBJ1-1
abundance: -
v_gene: TRBV11-1
len: 13
d_gene: -
CDR3nt: TGTGCCAGCAGCCCCGGAGGGAACACTGAAGCTTTCTTT
CDR3aa: CASSPGGNTEAFF

j_gene: TRBJ1-2
abundance: -
v_gene: TRBV19
len: 12
d_gene: -
CDR3nt: TGTGCCAGTAGGCCCGGGGACTATGGCTACACCTTC
CDR3aa: CASRPGDYGYTF

j_gene: TRBJ1-6
abundance: -
v_gene: TRBV5-4
len: 14
d_gene: -
CDR3nt: TGTGCCAGCAGCTTGTCTTCGGGTAATTCACCCCTCCACTTT
CDR3aa: CASSLSSGNSPLHF

j_gene: TRBJ1-2
abundance: -
v_gene: TRBV24-1
len: 13
d_gene: -
CDR3nt: TGTTCCCGAAAGGGGGTGAGCTTCTATGGCTACACCTTC
CDR3aa: CSRKGVSFYGYTF

j_gene: TRBJ2-2
abundance: -
v_gene: TRBV5-4
len: 16
d_gene: -
CDR3nt: TGTGCCAGCAGCGCCAAAACTAGTCCTAACACCGGGGAGCTGTTTTTT
CDR3aa: CASSAKTSPNTGELFF

j_gene: TRBJ2-5
abundance: -
v_gene: TRBV6-5
len: 12
d_gene: -
CDR3nt: TGTGCCAGCAGTCGGGACCCCAGGGGCCAGTACTTC
CDR3aa: CASSRDPRGQYF

j_gene: TRBJ2-1
abundance: -
v_gene: TRBV29-1
len: 13
d_gene: TRBD2
CDR3nt: TGCAGCGTTGAAGATGTGGCTAGCGGTGAGCAGTTCTTC
CDR3aa: CSVEDVASGEQFF

j_gene: TRBJ2-3
abundance: -
v_gene: TRBV19
len: 15
d_gene: -
CDR3nt: TGTGCCAGTAGTATGTGGGGGCGCTTAATAGATACGCAGTATTTT
CDR3aa: CASSMWGRLIDTQYF

j_gene: TRBJ1-2
abundance: once
v_gene: TRBV28
len: 13
d_gene: -
CDR3nt: TGTGCCAGCAGCCTAACTCGGGGATATGGCTACACCTTC
CDR3aa: CASSLTRGYGYTF

j_gene: TRBJ1-2
abundance: -
v_gene: TRBV15
len: 16
d_gene: -
CDR3nt: TGTGCCACCAGCAGACCCCCGAAGGAGGTTAACTATGGCTACACCTTC
CDR3aa: CATSRPPKEVNYGYTF